This T cell receptor beta chain was obtained from a study of early T cells in non-severe SARS-CoV-2 infection. TCRdb reprocessed the 5' RACE reads via MiXCR and lists one record per CDR3 protein. The sample comprises 25,000 to 30,000 distinct CDR3 sequences, about 5% of which are singletons, and about 2.5% rests with the top ten. Deletions cut 7 bases from V and 1 base from J, with 14 bases between. Germline CDR1 reads SGHRS; CDR2 reads YFSETQ. This CDR3 comprises 14 residues. Sequencing was done on a sample of whole blood. The genes are TRBV5-1 and TRBJ2-5, with D possibly TRBD1 on 5 matching bases. The receptor comes from an adult who was a healthcare worker with PCR-confirmed SARS-CoV-2 infection or an uninfected control (not recorded which). The CDR3 nucleotides read TGCGCCAGCCGATACCAGGGCTCCCAAGAGACCCAGTACTTC. Protein product: CASRYQGSQETQYF.